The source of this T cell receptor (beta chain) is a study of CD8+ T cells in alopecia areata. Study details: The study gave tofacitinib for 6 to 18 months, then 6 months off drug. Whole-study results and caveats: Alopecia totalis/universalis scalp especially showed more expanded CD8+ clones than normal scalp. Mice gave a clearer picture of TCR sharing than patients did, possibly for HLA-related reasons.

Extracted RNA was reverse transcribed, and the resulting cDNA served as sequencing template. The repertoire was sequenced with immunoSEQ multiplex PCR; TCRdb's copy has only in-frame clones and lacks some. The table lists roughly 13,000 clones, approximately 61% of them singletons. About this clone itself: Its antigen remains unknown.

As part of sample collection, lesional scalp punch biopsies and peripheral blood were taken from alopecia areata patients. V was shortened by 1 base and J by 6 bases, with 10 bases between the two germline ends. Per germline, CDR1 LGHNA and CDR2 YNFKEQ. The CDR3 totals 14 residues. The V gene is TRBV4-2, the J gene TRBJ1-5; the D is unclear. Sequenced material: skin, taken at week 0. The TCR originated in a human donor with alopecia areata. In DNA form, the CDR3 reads TGTGCCAGCAGCCAAGGGTGGTCTGGTCAGCCCCAGCATTTT. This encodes CASSQGWSGQPQHF.